This TCR beta chain was obtained from a study of T cell responses to AZD1222 COVID-19 vaccine. After removal of 3 bases from V and 3 bases from J, the junction contained 1 base not matched to a gene. Germline V gene lookup returns CDR1 SGHNT and CDR2 YYREEE (reference sequence). This CDR3 spans 14 amino acids. Produced via immunoSEQ multiplex PCR; TCRdb's table is partial and in-frame only. The sample shows 100,000 to 120,000 clones, just over 85% of them seen only once. The source is an adult in good health. The material sequenced was peripheral blood, taken on day 0 of AZD1222 vaccination. This sequence joins TRBV5-4 and TRBJ1-3; TRBD1 aligns across 9 bases. The CDR3 loop reads CASSSGQGGNTIYF. The DNA of the CDR3 is TGTGCCAGCAGCTCGGGACAGGGTGGAAACACCATATATTTT.